The rows below give T cell receptor beta chains drawn from one sample of a study of blood T cell repertoires in COVID-19. The assay was immunoSEQ multiplex PCR, and TCRdb's table has in-frame clones only and misses some. The sample carries 120,000 to 150,000 clones, under 80% recorded once. Specimen: peripheral blood. These receptors all come from a man aged 60 to 75 with acute or convalescent COVID-19. The CDR3 runs from the conserved cysteine through the conserved F or W. The D gene is left open where the match is weak. Part of the rows lack a size; the others show once, few, many or a class for expanded clones.

v_gene	j_gene	abundance	d_gene	CDR3aa	CDR3nt
TRBV19	TRBJ1-2	few	TRBD1	CASSTTGQYYGYTF	TGTGCCAGTAGTACCACGGGACAGTACTATGGCTACACCTTC
TRBV3-1/TRBV3-2	TRBJ2-3	-	TRBD2	CASSQELAGGTDTQYF	TGTGCCAGCAGCCAAGAACTAGCGGGAGGCACAGATACGCAGTATTTT
TRBV19	TRBJ1-2	-	TRBD1	CASRRTPGQGIYGYTF	TGTGCCAGTAGGCGGACACCGGGACAGGGGATCTATGGCTACACCTTC
TRBV7-9	TRBJ2-7	-	TRBD1	CASNFGQGDYEQYF	TGTGCCAGCAACTTCGGCCAGGGGGACTACGAGCAGTACTTC
TRBV10-1	TRBJ2-1	-	-	CASSESVGAGWLFF	TGCGCCAGCAGTGAGTCGGTTGGAGCGGGCTGGTTGTTCTTC
TRBV3-1/TRBV3-2	TRBJ2-3	-	TRBD1	CASRGPDRSTDTQYF	TGTGCCAGCAGGGGGCCGGACAGGAGCACAGATACGCAGTATTTT
TRBV29-1	TRBJ2-5	-	-	CSGGEGETQYF	TGCAGCGGGGGAGAGGGAGAGACCCAGTACTTC
TRBV19	TRBJ2-7	-	TRBD2	CASGGGNEQYF	TGTGCCAGCGGGGGAGGGAACGAGCAGTACTTC
TRBV29-1	TRBJ1-2	few	-	CSVLPGYTF	TGCAGCGTTCTACCTGGCTACACCTTC
TRBV15	TRBJ2-7	-	-	CATSGDRAPYEQYF	TGTGCCACCAGCGGCGACAGAGCGCCCTACGAGCAGTACTTC
TRBV6-1	TRBJ2-1	-	TRBD1	CASSEWDRGSNEQFF	TGTGCCAGCAGTGAATGGGACAGGGGAAGCAATGAGCAGTTCTTC
TRBV5-1	TRBJ1-5	-	TRBD1	CASSLGTGISNQPQHF	TGCGCCAGCAGCTTGGGGACAGGGATTAGCAATCAGCCCCAGCATTTT
TRBV3-1/TRBV3-2	TRBJ2-2	-	TRBD1	CASSPWTGRTGELFF	TGTGCCAGCAGCCCCTGGACAGGGCGGACCGGGGAGCTGTTTTTT
TRBV7-7	TRBJ2-5	-	-	CASSPQPAGETQYF	TGTGCCAGCAGCCCCCAACCGGCAGGGGAGACCCAGTACTTC
TRBV4-2	TRBJ2-7	-	TRBD2	CASSNSGGSYEQYF	TGTGCCAGCAGCAACAGCGGGGGCTCCTACGAGCAGTACTTC
TRBV10-3	TRBJ1-2	-	-	CAIGREGDYGYTF	TGTGCCATCGGCCGTGAGGGGGACTATGGCTACACCTTC
TRBV6-5	TRBJ2-3	-	TRBD2	CASSGERGLTDTQYF	TGTGCCAGCAGCGGTGAGCGGGGACTCACAGATACGCAGTATTTT
TRBV6-1	TRBJ1-2	-	-	CASSEAPLNRGYGYTF	TGTGCCAGCAGTGAGGCCCCTCTCAATCGCGGGTATGGCTACACCTTC
TRBV7-8	TRBJ2-7	-	-	CASTPSRDISYEQYF	TGTGCCAGCACCCCGAGCCGGGACATCTCCTACGAGCAGTACTTC
TRBV28	TRBJ2-4	-	-	CASSRPLGGQKNIQYF	TGTGCCAGCAGCCGGCCCCTGGGAGGCCAAAAAAACATTCAGTACTTC
TRBV28	TRBJ2-2	-	TRBD2	CASSLLREGLRMIGELFF	TGTGCCAGCAGTTTATTGCGGGAGGGCCTCCGGATGATCGGGGAGCTGTTTTTT
TRBV5-1	TRBJ2-1	once	TRBD2	CASRPTSGSSYNEQFF	TGCGCCAGCAGACCGACTAGCGGGAGCTCCTACAATGAGCAGTTCTTC
TRBV5-5	TRBJ1-1	-	-	CASSWGHGNTEAFF	TGTGCCAGCAGCTGGGGACACGGGAACACTGAAGCTTTCTTT
TRBV2	TRBJ1-4	once	-	CASSANNEKLFF	TGTGCCAGCAGTGCCAATAATGAAAAACTGTTTTTT
TRBV6-1	TRBJ1-5	few	-	CASSELANRGNQPQHF	TGTGCCAGCAGTGAATTAGCGAACAGGGGCAATCAGCCCCAGCATTTT
TRBV2	TRBJ1-1	-	TRBD1	CASSEGQGKVNEAFF	TGTGCCAGCAGTGAAGGACAGGGGAAGGTTAATGAAGCTTTCTTT
TRBV18	TRBJ2-3	few	-	CASSPGLPDTQYF	TGTGCCAGCTCACCGGGGCTCCCAGATACGCAGTATTTT
TRBV6-1	TRBJ2-2	-	-	CASSDGGATNTGELFF	TGTGCCAGCAGTGATGGAGGGGCGACGAACACCGGGGAGCTGTTTTTT
TRBV3-1/TRBV3-2	TRBJ2-7	-	TRBD2	CASSQGSGRTEEQYF	TGTGCCAGCAGCCAAGGGAGCGGGAGGACGGAAGAGCAGTACTTC
TRBV6-2/TRBV6-3	TRBJ2-5	-	TRBD2	CASSGFSGRERGTQYF	TGTGCCAGCAGTGGATTTAGCGGGAGGGAGAGAGGGACCCAGTACTTC
TRBV2	TRBJ2-3	once	-	CASSELLSTDTQYF	TGTGCCAGCAGTGAATTATTAAGCACAGATACGCAGTATTTT
TRBV5-4	TRBJ2-7	-	TRBD1	CASSFDRASSYEQYF	TGTGCCAGCAGCTTTGACAGGGCAAGTTCCTACGAGCAGTACTTC
TRBV18	TRBJ1-2	few	-	CASSPPGGDPSGYTF	TGTGCCAGCTCACCACCGGGGGGGGACCCCTCTGGCTACACCTTC
TRBV5-5	TRBJ1-1	-	-	CASSLRTEAFF	TGTGCCAGCAGCTTGCGGACTGAAGCTTTCTTT
TRBV6-5	TRBJ2-7	-	TRBD2	CASSAGTSGSYEQYF	TGTGCCAGCAGCGCGGGGACTAGCGGGAGCTACGAGCAGTACTTC
TRBV7-9	TRBJ2-7	-	TRBD2	CASSLPRTSGRAEQYF	TGTGCCAGCAGCTTACCGAGGACTAGCGGGAGAGCCGAGCAGTACTTC
TRBV9	TRBJ2-1	medium-sized	-	CASSGQRHNEQFF	TGTGCCAGCAGCGGACAGAGACACAATGAGCAGTTCTTC
TRBV28	TRBJ2-7	-	-	CASSSNRWDTPTGEQYF	TGTGCCAGCAGTTCCAATCGGTGGGACACTCCGACGGGGGAGCAGTACTTC
TRBV2	TRBJ1-4	-	TRBD1	CASDIRGTAAGKLFF	TGTGCCAGCGACATTCGAGGGACAGCTGCAGGAAAACTGTTTTTT
TRBV7-3	TRBJ2-1	-	TRBD2	CASSLSGTSGRNEQFF	TGTGCCAGCAGCCTCTCCGGGACTAGCGGGCGAAATGAGCAGTTCTTC
TRBV7-8	TRBJ2-7	-	TRBD2	CASSRRTLAGYYEQYF	TGTGCCAGCAGCCGACGGACGCTAGCGGGTTACTACGAGCAGTACTTC
TRBV19	TRBJ2-3	few	-	CASSGHLYTDTQYF	TGTGCCAGTAGTGGACACCTTTACACAGATACGCAGTATTTT
TRBV11-3	TRBJ2-2	-	TRBD1	CASSLGGDRENTGELFF	TGTGCCAGCAGCTTAGGAGGCGACAGGGAAAACACCGGGGAGCTGTTTTTT
TRBV6-4	TRBJ2-2	many	-	CASSAEQGGTGELFF	TGTGCCAGCAGTGCAGAACAGGGAGGGACCGGGGAGCTGTTTTTT
TRBV6-4	TRBJ2-1	-	TRBD1	CASSQKQGALWNEQFF	TGTGCCAGCAGTCAGAAACAGGGGGCCCTCTGGAATGAGCAGTTCTTC
TRBV5-1	TRBJ2-7	few	-	CASSLVLRGNSSYEQYF	TGCGCCAGCAGCTTGGTTCTTCGCGGGAACAGCTCCTACGAGCAGTACTTC